This entry describes one T cell receptor (beta chain). This specimen comes from a study of blood T cell repertoires in COVID-19. Study-wide background: Acute and convalescent COVID-19 samples came from the United States, Italy and Spain. The cDNA or gDNA used as material had been derived from T cells, B-cell-depleted T cells, or PBMCs.

Authors' processing steps: Amplification with reference gene primers provided the estimates of nucleated cell counts. Here immunoSEQ multiplex PCR was the method, and the copy in TCRdb shows in-frame clones only, minus some. That table supplies the V and J calls and clone size; D and trimming were determined from the DNA. The sample contains some 15,000 clones, roughly 90% of which appear only once. J gave up 0 bases and V 0 bases, and 0 bases lay outside the gene matches. The CDR3 sequence is 15 residues long. The germline V gene encodes CDR1 ENHRY and CDR2 SYGVKD. V gene TRBV10-3 combines with J gene TRBJ1-1, with TRBD1 matching 8 bases. The sequenced material came from peripheral blood. This sequence originates from a human donor in a cohort sampled during active COVID-19. CDR3 coding DNA: TGTGCCATCAGTGAGTCGACAGGGGTGAACACTGAAGCTTTCTTT. This sequence encodes CAISESTGVNTEAFF.